The sequence of this TCR beta chain was determined in a study of early T cells in non-severe SARS-CoV-2 infection. The overall study: Bulk RNA from unsorted whole blood was sequenced; chains were unpaired. Findings and caveats of the study: Lookups in VDJdb leaned toward anti-spike CD8 responses and missed private and CD4 specificities.

This clonotype appeared a few times. Its matching antigen is unknown. V lost 2 bases and J lost 2, with 7 bases in between. The CDR3 consists of 13 residues. CDR1 is WNHNN, CDR2 SYGVQD, per germline (reference sequence). Researchers attached unique molecular identifiers to individual cDNA molecules. MiXCR, run by TCRdb on the 5' RACE reads, gives a single entry per CDR3 protein. Of about 50,000 distinct CDR3 sequences in the sample, approximately 10% are singletons; the top ten hold around 14%. The sequenced sample was whole blood. This sequence joins TRBV10-1 and TRBJ2-7; unclear D gene. The source is an adult who was a healthcare worker with PCR-confirmed SARS-CoV-2 infection or an uninfected control (not recorded which). DNA of the CDR3: TGCGCCAGCAGTGAGGACCCGGCCTACGAGCAGTACTTC. Translating it yields CASSEDPAYEQYF.